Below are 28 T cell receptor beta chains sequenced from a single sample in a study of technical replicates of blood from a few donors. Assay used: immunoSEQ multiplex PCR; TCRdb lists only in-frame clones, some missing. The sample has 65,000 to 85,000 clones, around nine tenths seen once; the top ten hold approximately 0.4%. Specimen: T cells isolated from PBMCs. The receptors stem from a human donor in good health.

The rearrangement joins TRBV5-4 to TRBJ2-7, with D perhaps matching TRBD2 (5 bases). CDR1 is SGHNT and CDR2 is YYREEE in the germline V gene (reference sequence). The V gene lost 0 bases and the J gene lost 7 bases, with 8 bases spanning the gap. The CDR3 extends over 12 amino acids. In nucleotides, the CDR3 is TGTGCCAGCAGCTTGGGAGGGCTAGAGCAGTACTTC. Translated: CASSLGGLEQYF.

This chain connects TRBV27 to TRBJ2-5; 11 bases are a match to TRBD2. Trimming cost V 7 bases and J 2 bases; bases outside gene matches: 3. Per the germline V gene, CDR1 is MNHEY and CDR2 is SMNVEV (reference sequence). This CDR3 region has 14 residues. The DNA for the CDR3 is TGTGCCAGCAAACTAGCGGGAGAGCAAGAGACCCAGTACTTC. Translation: CASKLAGEQETQYF.

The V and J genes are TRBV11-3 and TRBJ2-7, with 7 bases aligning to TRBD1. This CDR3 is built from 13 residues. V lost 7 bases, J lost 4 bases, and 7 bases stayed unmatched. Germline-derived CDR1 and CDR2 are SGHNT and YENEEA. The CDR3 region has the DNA TGTGCCAGCAAGGGGACAGTAACATACGAGCAGTACTTC. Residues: CASKGTVTYEQYF.

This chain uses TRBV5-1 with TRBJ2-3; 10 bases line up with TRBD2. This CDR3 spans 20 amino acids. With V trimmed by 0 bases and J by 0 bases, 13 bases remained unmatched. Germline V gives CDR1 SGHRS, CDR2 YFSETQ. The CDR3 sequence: CASSLASMTSGYLSTDTQYF. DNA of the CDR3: TGCGCCAGCAGCTTGGCCTCTATGACTAGCGGGTACCTTAGCACAGATACGCAGTATTTT.

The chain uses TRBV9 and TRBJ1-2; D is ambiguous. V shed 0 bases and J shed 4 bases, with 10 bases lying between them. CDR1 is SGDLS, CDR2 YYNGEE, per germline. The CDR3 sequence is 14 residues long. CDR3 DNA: TGTGCCAGCAGCGTAGCGTTACATTCCTATGGCTACACCTTC. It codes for CASSVALHSYGYTF.

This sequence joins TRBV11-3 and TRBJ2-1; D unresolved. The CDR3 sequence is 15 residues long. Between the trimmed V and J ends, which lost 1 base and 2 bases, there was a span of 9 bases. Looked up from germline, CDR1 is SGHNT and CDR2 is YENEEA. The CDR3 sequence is CASSLGYRTYNEQFF. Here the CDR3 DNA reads TGTGCCAGCAGCTTAGGTTACAGAACCTACAATGAGCAGTTCTTC. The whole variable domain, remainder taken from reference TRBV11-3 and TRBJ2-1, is EAGVVQSPRYKIIEKKQPVAFWCNPISGHNTLYWYLQNLGQGPELLIRYENEEAVDDSQLPKDRFSAERLKGVDSTLKIQPAELGDSAVYLCASSLGYRTYNEQFFGPGTRLTVL.

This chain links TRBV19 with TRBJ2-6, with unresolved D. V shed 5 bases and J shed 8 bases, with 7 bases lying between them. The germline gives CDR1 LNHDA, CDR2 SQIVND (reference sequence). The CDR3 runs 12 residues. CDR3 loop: CASSLPSNVLTF. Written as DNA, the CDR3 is TGTGCCAGTAGTCTCCCGTCCAACGTCCTGACTTTC.

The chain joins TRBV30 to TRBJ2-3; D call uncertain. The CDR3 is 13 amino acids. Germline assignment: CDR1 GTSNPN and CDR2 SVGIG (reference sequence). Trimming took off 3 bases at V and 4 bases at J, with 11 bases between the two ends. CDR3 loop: CAWRKLAADTQYF. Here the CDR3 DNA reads TGTGCCTGGAGGAAATTAGCCGCAGATACGCAGTATTTT.

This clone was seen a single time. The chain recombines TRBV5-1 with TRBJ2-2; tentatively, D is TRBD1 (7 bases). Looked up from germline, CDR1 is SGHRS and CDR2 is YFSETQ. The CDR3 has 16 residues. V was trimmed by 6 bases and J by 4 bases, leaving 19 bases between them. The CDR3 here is CASNRGSGGGTGELFF. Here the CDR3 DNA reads TGCGCCAGCAACAGGGGTAGCGGAGGCGGCACCGGGGAGCTGTTTTTT.

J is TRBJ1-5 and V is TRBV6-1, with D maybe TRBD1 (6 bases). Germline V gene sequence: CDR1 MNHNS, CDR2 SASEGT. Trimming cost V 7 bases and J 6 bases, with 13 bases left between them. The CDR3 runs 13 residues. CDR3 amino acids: CASTPTGRQPQHF. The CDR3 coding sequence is TGTGCCAGCACCCCCACAGGGCGTCAGCCCCAGCATTTT.

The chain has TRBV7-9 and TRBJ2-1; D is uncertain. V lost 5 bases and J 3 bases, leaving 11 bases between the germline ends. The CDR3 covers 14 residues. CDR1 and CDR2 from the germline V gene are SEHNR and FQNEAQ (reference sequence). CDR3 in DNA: TGTGCCAGCAGCCCCCCGCTAGTCTACAATGAGCAGTTCTTC. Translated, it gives CASSPPLVYNEQFF.

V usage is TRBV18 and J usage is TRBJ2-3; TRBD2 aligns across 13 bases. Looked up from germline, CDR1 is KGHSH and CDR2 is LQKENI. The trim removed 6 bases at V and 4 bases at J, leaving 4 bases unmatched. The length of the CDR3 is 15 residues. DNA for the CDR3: TGTGCCAGCTCTCTCACTAGCGGGAGGGCAGATACGCAGTATTTT. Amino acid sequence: CASSLTSGRADTQYF.

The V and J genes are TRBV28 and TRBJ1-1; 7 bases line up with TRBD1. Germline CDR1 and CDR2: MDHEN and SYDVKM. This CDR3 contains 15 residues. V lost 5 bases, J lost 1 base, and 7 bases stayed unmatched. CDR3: CASSLPQGPNTEAFF. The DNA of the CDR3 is TGTGCCAGCAGTCTACCACAGGGGCCGAACACTGAAGCTTTCTTT.

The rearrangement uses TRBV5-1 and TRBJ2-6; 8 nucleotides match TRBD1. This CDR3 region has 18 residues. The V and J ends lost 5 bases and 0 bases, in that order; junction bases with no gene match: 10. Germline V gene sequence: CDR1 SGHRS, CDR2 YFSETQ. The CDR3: CASRLFGTGSSGANVLTF. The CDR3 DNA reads TGCGCCAGCAGGCTTTTCGGGACAGGTTCCTCTGGGGCCAACGTCCTGACTTTC.

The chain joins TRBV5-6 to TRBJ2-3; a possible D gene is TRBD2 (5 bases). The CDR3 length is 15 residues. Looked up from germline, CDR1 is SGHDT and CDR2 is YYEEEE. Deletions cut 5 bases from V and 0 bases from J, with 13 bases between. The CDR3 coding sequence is TGTGCCAGCAGTCGGACTCCTTTTAGCACAGATACGCAGTATTTT. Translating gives CASSRTPFSTDTQYF.

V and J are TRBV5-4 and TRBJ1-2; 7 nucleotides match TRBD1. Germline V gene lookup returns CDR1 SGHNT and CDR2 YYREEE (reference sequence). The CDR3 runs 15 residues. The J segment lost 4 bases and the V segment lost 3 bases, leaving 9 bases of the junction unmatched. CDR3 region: CASSSGTVSPYGYTF. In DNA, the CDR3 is TGTGCCAGCAGCTCCGGGACAGTTAGTCCCTATGGCTACACCTTC.

This CDR3 reads CASSFRDTRLNEQFF. Written as DNA, the CDR3 is TGTGCCAGCAGTTTCCGGGACACACGACTCAATGAGCAGTTCTTC. The chain employs TRBV25-1 and TRBJ2-1, with a tentative D call TRBD1 (6 bases). Trimming left V 5 bases short and J 6 bases short, with 17 bases between. The CDR3 consists of 15 residues. Germline CDR1 MGHDK, CDR2 SYGVNS.

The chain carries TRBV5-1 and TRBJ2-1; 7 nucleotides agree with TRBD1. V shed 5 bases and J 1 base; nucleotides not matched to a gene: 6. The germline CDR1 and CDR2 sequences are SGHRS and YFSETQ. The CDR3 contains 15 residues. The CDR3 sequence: CASRGWDRSYNEQFF. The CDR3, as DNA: TGCGCCAGCAGGGGATGGGACAGATCCTACAATGAGCAGTTCTTC.

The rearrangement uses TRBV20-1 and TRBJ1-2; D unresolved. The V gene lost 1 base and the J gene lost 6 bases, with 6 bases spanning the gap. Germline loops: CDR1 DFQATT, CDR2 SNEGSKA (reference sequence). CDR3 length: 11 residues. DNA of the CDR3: TGCAGTGCTAGAGTCGTAGATGGCTACACCTTC. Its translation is CSARVVDGYTF.

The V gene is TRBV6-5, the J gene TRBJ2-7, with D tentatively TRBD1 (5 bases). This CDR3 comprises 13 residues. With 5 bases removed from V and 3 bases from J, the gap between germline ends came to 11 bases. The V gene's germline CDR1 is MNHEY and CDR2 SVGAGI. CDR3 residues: CASSGDSYYEQYF. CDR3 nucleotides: TGTGCCAGCAGTGGCGACAGTTACTACGAGCAGTACTTC.

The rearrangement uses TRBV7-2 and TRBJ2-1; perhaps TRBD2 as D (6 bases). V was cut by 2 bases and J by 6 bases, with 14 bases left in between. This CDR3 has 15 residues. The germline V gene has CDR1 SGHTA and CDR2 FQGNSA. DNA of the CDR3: TGTGCCAGCAGCTTATATCGGGAGCATGGCAATGAGCAGTTCTTC. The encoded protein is CASSLYREHGNEQFF.

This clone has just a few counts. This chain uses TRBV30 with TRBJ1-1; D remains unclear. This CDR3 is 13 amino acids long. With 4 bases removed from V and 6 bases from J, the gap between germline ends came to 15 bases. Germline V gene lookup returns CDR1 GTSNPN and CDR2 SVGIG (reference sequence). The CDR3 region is CAWNPPWEAEAFF. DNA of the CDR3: TGTGCCTGGAACCCGCCTTGGGAGGCTGAAGCTTTCTTT.

CDR3 sequence: CASRATATNYGYTF. The CDR3 region has the DNA TGCGCCAGCAGGGCGACAGCTACTAACTATGGCTACACCTTC. The genes are TRBV5-1 and TRBJ1-2, with D perhaps matching TRBD1 (5 bases). The CDR3 covers 14 residues. Germline CDR1 reads SGHRS; CDR2 reads YFSETQ. V shed 5 bases and J shed 0 bases, with 11 bases lying between them.

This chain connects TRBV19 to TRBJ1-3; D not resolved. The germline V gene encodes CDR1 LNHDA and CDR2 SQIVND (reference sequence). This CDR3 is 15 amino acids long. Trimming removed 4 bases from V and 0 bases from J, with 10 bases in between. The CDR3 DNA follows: TGTGCCAGTAGTAATACAGAACCCTCTGGAAACACCATATATTTT. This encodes CASSNTEPSGNTIYF.

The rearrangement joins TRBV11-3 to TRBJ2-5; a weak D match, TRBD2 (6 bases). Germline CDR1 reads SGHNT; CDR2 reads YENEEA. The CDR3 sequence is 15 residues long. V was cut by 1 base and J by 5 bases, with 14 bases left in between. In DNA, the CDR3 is TGTGCCAGCAGCTTAGGGCTAGCGAGCTTCGAGACCCAGTACTTC. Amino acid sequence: CASSLGLASFETQYF.

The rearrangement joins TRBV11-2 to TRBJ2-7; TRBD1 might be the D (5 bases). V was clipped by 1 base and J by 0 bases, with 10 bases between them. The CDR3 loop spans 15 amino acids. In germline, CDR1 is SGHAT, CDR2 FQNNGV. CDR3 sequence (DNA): TGTGCCAGCAGCTTAGGTCAGGGCCCCTCCTACGAGCAGTACTTC. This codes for CASSLGQGPSYEQYF.

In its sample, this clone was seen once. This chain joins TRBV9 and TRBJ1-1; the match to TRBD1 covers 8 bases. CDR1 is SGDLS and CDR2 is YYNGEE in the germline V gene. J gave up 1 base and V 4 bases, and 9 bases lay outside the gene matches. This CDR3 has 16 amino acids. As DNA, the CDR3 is TGTGCCAGCAGCCCGAGACCGGGACAGGAGAACACTGAAGCTTTCTTT. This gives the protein CASSPRPGQENTEAFF. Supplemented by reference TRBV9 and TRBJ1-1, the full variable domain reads DSGVTQTPKHLITATGQRVTLRCSPRSGDLSVYWYQQSLDQGLQFLIQYYNGEERAKGNILERFSAQQFPDLHSELNLSSLELGDSALYFCASSPRPGQENTEAFFGQGTRLTVV.

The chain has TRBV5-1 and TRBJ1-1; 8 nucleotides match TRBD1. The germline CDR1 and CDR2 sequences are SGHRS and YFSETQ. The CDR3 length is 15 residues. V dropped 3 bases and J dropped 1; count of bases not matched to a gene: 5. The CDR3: CASSWTGTGNTEAFF. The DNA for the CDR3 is TGCGCCAGCAGCTGGACCGGGACAGGGAACACTGAAGCTTTCTTT.